The clone carrying this TCR beta chain was observed a handful of times. These data originate in a study of blood T cell repertoires in COVID-19. About the study: Acute and convalescent COVID-19 samples came from the United States, Italy and Spain. PBMCs, B-cell-depleted T cells, or T cells provided the cDNA or gDNA that made up the material.

Study processing details: For nucleated cells, counts were estimated from reference gene primer amplification. The protocol was immunoSEQ multiplex PCR, while the TCRdb copy is restricted to in-frame clones and leaves out a portion. V and J calls and clone size are as listed in that table; D and trimming were resolved from the DNA. The sample holds approximately 230,000 clones, roughly 80% seen once. What was sequenced was peripheral blood. The receptor's source is a woman aged 40 to 50 with active or convalescent COVID-19.

The CDR3 DNA reads TGTGCCAGCAGCCAAGCAGGGGTCGCTGGAAACACCATATATTTT. It translates to CASSQAGVAGNTIYF. The V and J genes are TRBV3-1 (or the pseudogene TRBV3-2) and TRBJ1-3, with D possibly TRBD1 on 6 matching bases. This CDR3 is 15 amino acids long. The V end was cut by 1 base, the J end by 2 bases, with 9 bases between. Per germline, CDR1 LGHDT and CDR2 YNNKEL (reference sequence).